Listed below are T cell receptor beta chains from one sample, sequenced in a study of cytomegalovirus exposure and HLA in healthy donors. Using immunoSEQ multiplex PCR, the repertoire was profiled, and TCRdb retains in-frame clones only, with some absent. The repertoire has 110,000 to 150,000 clones, about 76% of them found once; the top ten carry around 3.6%. The sample comprised PBMCs. The receptors were gathered from a man between 18 and 35 years old in good health and CMV-seronegative. CDR3s include the opening cysteine and the closing phenylalanine or tryptophan. Fields, in order: clone size, V gene, D gene, J gene, CDR3 DNA, CDR3 protein. D genes are given only for firm matches. Clone size is not always given. Where it is, it says once, few, many or a class for expanded clones.

abundance: -
v_gene: TRBV7-3
d_gene: -
j_gene: TRBJ2-2
CDR3nt: TGTGCCAGCAGCCCCCAGGGCAGTCCTAACACCGGGGAGCTGTTTTTT
CDR3aa: CASSPQGSPNTGELFF

abundance: -
v_gene: TRBV5-6
d_gene: -
j_gene: TRBJ2-1
CDR3nt: TGTGCCAGCAGCAAACAGGGATCCTACAATGAGCAGTTCTTC
CDR3aa: CASSKQGSYNEQFF

abundance: -
v_gene: TRBV9
d_gene: -
j_gene: TRBJ2-7
CDR3nt: TGTGCCAGCAGCGTAGCTCTTGGGAGCTCCTACGAGCAGTACTTC
CDR3aa: CASSVALGSSYEQYF

abundance: -
v_gene: TRBV10-3
d_gene: TRBD1
j_gene: TRBJ2-7
CDR3nt: TGTGCCATCAGTGCTCAGACAGGGGGGTTCTCCTACGAGCAGTACTTC
CDR3aa: CAISAQTGGFSYEQYF

abundance: few
v_gene: TRBV18
d_gene: -
j_gene: TRBJ2-2
CDR3nt: TGTGCCAGCTCACGTCAAAGGGGCATGTCCGCCGGGGAGCTGTTTTTT
CDR3aa: CASSRQRGMSAGELFF

abundance: -
v_gene: TRBV27
d_gene: TRBD1
j_gene: TRBJ1-1
CDR3nt: TGTGCCAGCAGTCCAAGGACAGGAGGCGTCACTGAAGCTTTCTTT
CDR3aa: CASSPRTGGVTEAFF

abundance: -
v_gene: TRBV7-9
d_gene: -
j_gene: TRBJ2-7
CDR3nt: TGTGCCAGCAGCTTAGAACAGCCAGGTTCCTACGAGCAGTACTTC
CDR3aa: CASSLEQPGSYEQYF

abundance: once
v_gene: TRBV5-1
d_gene: TRBD1
j_gene: TRBJ1-1
CDR3nt: TGCGCCAGCAGCTTACCGACGTATGACAGGGTCATGAACACTGAAGCTTTCTTT
CDR3aa: CASSLPTYDRVMNTEAFF

abundance: -
v_gene: TRBV29-1
d_gene: -
j_gene: TRBJ1-5
CDR3nt: TGCAGCGTTGCCGCGGGAGGGGCAGGGAGCAATCAGCCCCAGCATTTT
CDR3aa: CSVAAGGAGSNQPQHF

abundance: -
v_gene: TRBV5-1
d_gene: -
j_gene: TRBJ1-2
CDR3nt: TGCGCCAGCAGCTTGGCGGACAGTAACTATGGCTACACCTTC
CDR3aa: CASSLADSNYGYTF

abundance: once
v_gene: TRBV6-1
d_gene: TRBD1
j_gene: TRBJ2-7
CDR3nt: TGTGCCAGCAGCAATCAGCGACAGGGATGGGGCGAGCAGTACTTC
CDR3aa: CASSNQRQGWGEQYF